The 32 T cell receptor beta chains listed next were all sequenced from one sample in a study of cytomegalovirus exposure and HLA in healthy donors. PCR employed 60 Vbeta and 13 Jbeta primers. TCRdb keeps only in-frame clones here, not all; method: immunoSEQ multiplex PCR. In the table there are 130,000 or so clones, roughly 80% of which are singletons. The sequencing input was PBMCs. The receptors derive from a middle-aged woman in good health and CMV-seropositive.

The chain links TRBV7-2 to TRBJ2-5; 7 bases match TRBD2. The germline CDR1 and CDR2 sequences are SGHTA and FQGNSA. J lost 5 bases, V lost 5 bases, and 11 bases had no gene match. The CDR3 is 15 amino acids. This chain's CDR3 is CASSPRGGPFETQYF. CDR3 nucleotides: TGTGCCAGCAGCCCCCGGGGAGGGCCCTTTGAGACCCAGTACTTC.

The DNA for the CDR3 is TGTGCCAGCAGCTTAGATTTAGGGACAGGGAATTCACCCCTCCACTTT. Encoded protein: CASSLDLGTGNSPLHF. This chain connects TRBV7-2 to TRBJ1-6; 9 bases are a match to TRBD1. From germline, CDR1 is SGHTA and CDR2 FQGNSA. This CDR3 is 16 amino acids long. The V segment lost 1 base and the J segment 7 bases; nucleotides outside the gene matches: 5.

This chain links TRBV27 with TRBJ1-6; D is unresolved. The CDR3 contains 15 residues. Deletions cut 0 bases from V and 7 bases from J, with 10 bases between. Germline CDR1 MNHEY, CDR2 SMNVEV (reference sequence). CDR3 region: CASSLSQMHNSPLHF. DNA for the CDR3: TGTGCCAGCAGTTTATCACAAATGCACAATTCACCCCTCCACTTT.

The chain links TRBV13 to TRBJ2-3, with 12 bases that match TRBD2. The CDR3 consists of 14 residues. Trimming took 4 bases from V and 5 from J; bases not matched to a gene: 1. Germline assignment: CDR1 PRHDT and CDR2 FYEKMQ (reference sequence). The CDR3: CASSSSGGVDTQYF. The CDR3 DNA is TGTGCCAGCAGCTCTAGCGGGGGGGTAGATACGCAGTATTTT.

The count of this clone is one. V and J are TRBV2 and TRBJ1-4; tentatively, D is TRBD1 (5 bases). CDR3 length: 14 amino acids. In germline, CDR1 is SNHLY, CDR2 FYNNEI. V lost 0 bases and J lost 16, with 18 bases in between. In DNA form, the CDR3 reads TGTGCCAGCAGTGAAGCGGGGGGGGGACTGGCGTGGTTTTTT. This translates into CASSEAGGGLAWFF.

The chain employs TRBV6-5 and TRBJ1-4, with D possibly TRBD1 on 6 matching bases. The CDR3 has 15 residues. From germline, CDR1 is MNHEY and CDR2 SVGAGI. V was shortened by 6 bases and J by 0 bases, with 11 bases between the two germline ends. CDR3 in amino acids: CASSRQVATNEKLFF. The CDR3 coding sequence is TGTGCCAGCAGCAGACAGGTTGCAACTAATGAAAAACTGTTTTTT.

CDR3 in DNA: TGTGCCAGCTTGGACAGGGGGAATGAAAAACTGTTTTTT. Amino acids: CASLDRGNEKLFF. The rearrangement uses TRBV28 and TRBJ1-4; 10 nucleotides agree with TRBD1. Trimming cost V 8 bases and J 5 bases; bases outside gene matches: 2. The germline CDR1 and CDR2 sequences are MDHEN and SYDVKM. The CDR3 extends over 13 amino acids. The complete variable domain, with remaining parts taken from reference TRBV28 and TRBJ1-4, reads DVKVTQSSRYLVKRTGEKVFLECVQDMDHENMFWYRQDPGLGLRLIYFSYDVKMKEKGDIPEGYSVSREKKERFSLILESASTNQTSMYLCASLDRGNEKLFFGSGTQLSVL.

The chain couples TRBV5-1 to TRBJ2-5; D is perhaps TRBD2 (5 bases). The DNA end is more similar to TRBJ2-7, so the J call may be wrong. This CDR3 is 15 amino acids long. CDR1 is SGHRS and CDR2 is YFSETQ in the germline V gene. This CDR3 reads CASSLDGGPINEQYF. Here the CDR3 DNA reads TGCGCCAGCAGCTTGGATGGCGGGCCCATCAACGAGCAGTACTTC.

About this clone itself: Compared with germline, one end of the junction differs, possibly owing to a read error. In DNA, the CDR3 is TGTGCCAGCAGCGTCCACAGGGGGCCTTCTAATCCACCCCTCCACTTT. Encoded protein: CASSVHRGPSNPPLHF. The chain has TRBV7-9 and TRBJ1-6, with 9 nucleotides matching TRBD1. The CDR3 totals 16 residues. Germline V gene lookup returns CDR1 SEHNR and CDR2 FQNEAQ (reference sequence).

The J gene is TRBJ1-5, the V gene TRBV19; TRBD1 matches 9 bases. V was pared by 9 bases and J by 3 bases, with 9 bases of the junction left unmatched. The CDR3 runs 15 residues. CDR1 and CDR2 (germline): LNHDA, SQIVND (reference sequence). CDR3 loop: CASTPWDRDNQPQHF. CDR3 sequence (DNA): TGTGCCAGCACTCCTTGGGACAGGGACAATCAGCCCCAGCATTTT.

The chain links TRBV5-4 to TRBJ2-1, with TRBD2 matching over 11 bases. The germline V gene encodes CDR1 SGHNT and CDR2 YYREEE (reference sequence). V shed 4 bases and J 9 bases; nucleotides not matched to a gene: 15. The CDR3 is 17 residues long. In DNA, the CDR3 is TGTGCCAGCAGCGTCGGGACTAGCGGATCGAGATCCGTTGAGCAGTTCTTC. It translates to CASSVGTSGSRSVEQFF.

The chain is built from TRBV5-1 and TRBJ1-5; 7 bases are shared with TRBD1. Trimming removed 4 bases from V and 6 bases from J; junction bases left unmatched: 10. Germline V gene sequence: CDR1 SGHRS, CDR2 YFSETQ. The CDR3 has 15 residues. CDR3 sequence: CASSPGTEGIQPQHF. The CDR3 DNA is TGCGCCAGCAGCCCGGGGACAGAGGGTATTCAGCCCCAGCATTTT.

The genes are TRBV25-1 and TRBJ2-5, with TRBD1 identical over 10 bases. V gave up 7 bases and J gave up 5 bases; unmatched junction bases: 10. Germline V gene data show CDR1 as MGHDK and CDR2 as SYGVNS. The CDR3 has 15 amino acids. Here the CDR3 reads CASIDRGLGRETQYF. DNA for the CDR3: TGTGCCAGCATTGACAGGGGGCTCGGGAGGGAGACCCAGTACTTC.

The genes are TRBV30 and TRBJ2-1; D is ambiguous. Trimming stripped 3 bases from V and 5 bases from J, with 11 bases between. The V gene's germline CDR1 is GTSNPN and CDR2 SVGIG (reference sequence). CDR3 length: 13 residues. The CDR3: CAWRRPNNNEQFF. In nucleotides, the CDR3 is TGTGCCTGGAGGAGGCCAAATAACAATGAGCAGTTCTTC. The full variable domain, with the rest looked up from reference TRBV30 and TRBJ2-1, is SQTIHQWPATLVQPVGSPLSLECTVEGTSNPNLYWYRQAAGRGLQLLFYSVGIGQISSEVPQNLSASRPQDRQFILSSKKLLLSDSGFYLCAWRRPNNNEQFFGPGTRLTVL.

A single count supports this clone. For the CDR3, the DNA is TGTGCCAGCAGCTTAATTGCTAGCGGGGGGGCCTACGAGCAGTACTTC. This encodes CASSLIASGGAYEQYF. J is TRBJ2-7 and V is TRBV7-2, with 12 bases matching TRBD2. J was trimmed by 2 bases and V by 2 bases; bases with no gene match: 4. This CDR3 contains 16 residues. Germline CDR1 and CDR2: SGHTA and FQGNSA.

V is TRBV30 and J is TRBJ2-7; the match to TRBD2 covers 10 bases. The CDR3 has 14 residues. J lost 4 bases, V lost 3 bases, and 6 bases had no gene match. Per germline, CDR1 GTSNPN and CDR2 SVGIG (reference sequence). CDR3 sequence: CAWRPGLAFYEQYF. DNA of the CDR3: TGTGCCTGGAGGCCGGGACTAGCGTTTTACGAGCAGTACTTC.

The rearrangement uses TRBV20-1 and TRBJ2-7; D is uncertain. Per germline, CDR1 DFQATT and CDR2 SNEGSKA (reference sequence). This CDR3 has 8 residues. The chain's CDR3 is CRVAEQYF. In DNA form, the CDR3 reads TGCCGGGTAGCTGAGCAGTACTTC.

In DNA, the CDR3 is TGTGCCAGCAGCGTAGGGGGGACTAGTGGGACCTACGAGCAGTACTTC. Encoded protein: CASSVGGTSGTYEQYF. This chain connects TRBV9 to TRBJ2-7; TRBD2 matches at 8 bases. With V trimmed by 0 bases and J by 2 bases, 7 bases remained unmatched. CDR1 SGDLS and CDR2 YYNGEE come from the germline V gene. The CDR3 is made up of 16 amino acids. Together with reference TRBV9 and TRBJ2-7, the CDR3 gives the full variable domain: DSGVTQTPKHLITATGQRVTLRCSPRSGDLSVYWYQQSLDQGLQFLIQYYNGEERAKGNILERFSAQQFPDLHSELNLSSLELGDSALYFCASSVGGTSGTYEQYFGPGTRLTVT.

CDR3 sequence reads: CASSSRQGSNEKLFF. DNA of the CDR3: TGTGCCAGCAGCTCCCGACAGGGGTCTAATGAAAAACTGTTTTTT. The V and J genes are TRBV13 and TRBJ1-4; TRBD1 agrees at 8 bases. The V segment lost 4 bases and the J segment 3 bases; nucleotides outside the gene matches: 4. The CDR3 runs to 15 residues. Germline CDR1 and CDR2: PRHDT and FYEKMQ (reference sequence).

The sample holds one count of this clone. The genes are TRBV5-1 and TRBJ2-1; 9 nucleotides match TRBD2. The CDR3 contains 15 residues. Germline V gene data show CDR1 as SGHRS and CDR2 as YFSETQ. V lost 2 bases and J lost 4; bases outside the gene matches: 4. The CDR3 nucleotides are TGCGCCAGCAGCTTTAGCGGGAGTGGTTACAATGAGCAGTTCTTC. Translated, it gives CASSFSGSGYNEQFF.

J is TRBJ2-5 and V is TRBV4-2, with D tentatively TRBD2 (6 bases). The V gene lost 1 base and the J gene lost 11 bases, with 23 bases spanning the gap. There are 16 residues in the CDR3. The germline V gene has CDR1 LGHNA and CDR2 YNFKEQ. This CDR3 reads CASSQGASGLPTEQYF. In DNA, the CDR3 is TGTGCCAGCAGCCAAGGTGCTTCGGGACTCCCTACGGAGCAGTACTTC.

This clone was observed a few times. This chain uses TRBV2 with TRBJ1-2; D gene unclear. The CDR3 has 15 residues. Germline values: CDR1 SNHLY, CDR2 FYNNEI. Trimming left V 0 bases short and J 8 bases short, with 16 bases between. CDR3 in amino acids: CASSEAPRSAAGYTF. In nucleotides, the CDR3 is TGTGCCAGCAGTGAAGCTCCCCGGTCGGCGGCCGGCTACACCTTC.

J is TRBJ1-6 and V is TRBV4-3; tentative D call: TRBD1 (6 bases). The V end was cut by 1 base, the J end by 0 bases, with 13 bases between. In germline, CDR1 is LGHNA, CDR2 YSLEER. This CDR3 contains 18 residues. The DNA for the CDR3 is TGCGCCAGCAGCCAAGGTGGACAGTCCCTCTCCTATAATTCACCCCTCCACTTT. It yields the protein CASSQGGQSLSYNSPLHF.

This chain connects TRBV7-2 to TRBJ2-4, with unresolved D. Trimming cost V 4 bases and J 1 base, with 17 bases left between them. The CDR3 spans 17 residues. CDR1 is SGHTA, CDR2 FQGNSA, per germline. CDR3 sequence reads: CASSSPSRLWAKNIQYF. The CDR3 bases are TGTGCCAGCAGCTCCCCTAGTAGACTGTGGGCCAAAAACATTCAGTACTTC.

The V gene is TRBV2, the J gene TRBJ2-7, with 10 bases matching TRBD2. CDR1 SNHLY and CDR2 FYNNEI come from the germline V gene. CDR3 length: 12 amino acids. V dropped 9 bases and J dropped 6; count of bases not matched to a gene: 5. In nucleotides, the CDR3 is TGTGCCAGGACAGCGGGGGGGCTCGAGCAGTACTTC. This encodes CARTAGGLEQYF.

The rearrangement joins TRBV28 to TRBJ1-1; TRBD1 is a possible D gene (5 bases). The V end was cut by 2 bases, the J end by 5 bases, with 9 bases between. From germline, CDR1 is MDHEN and CDR2 SYDVKM. CDR3 length: 13 residues. CDR3 sequence: CASSLERQTEAFF. The CDR3 nucleotides read TGTGCCAGCAGTTTAGAGAGACAGACTGAAGCTTTCTTT.

The chain links TRBV6-1 to TRBJ2-2; TRBD2 is a possible D gene (6 bases). This CDR3 has 15 residues. Looked up from germline, CDR1 is MNHNS and CDR2 is SASEGT. V was clipped by 4 bases and J by 7 bases, with 16 bases between them. This CDR3 reads CASSARRALNGELFF. DNA of the CDR3: TGTGCCAGCAGTGCCAGGAGGGCCCTGAACGGGGAGCTGTTTTTT.

The chain recombines TRBV6-6 with TRBJ2-7; no firm D call. The germline V gene encodes CDR1 MNHNY and CDR2 SVGAGI (reference sequence). The CDR3 sequence is 13 residues long. The V gene lost 8 bases and the J gene lost 2 bases, with 13 bases spanning the gap. CDR3 in amino acids: CASLKTWPYEQYF. In DNA, the CDR3 is TGTGCCAGCCTAAAGACATGGCCCTACGAGCAGTACTTC.

In regard to this clone: Other nucleotide sequences in the sample specify the same CDR3. V is TRBV5-1 and J is TRBJ2-5; TRBD1 matches 7 bases. V was clipped by 2 bases and J by 1 base; unmatched bases: 2. Per germline, CDR1 SGHRS and CDR2 YFSETQ. This CDR3 contains 14 residues. The DNA of the CDR3 is TGCGCCAGCAGCTTAGGGACAGTCCAAGAGACCCAGTACTTC. Translating gives CASSLGTVQETQYF.

The gene calls are TRBV29-1 and TRBJ1-4; TRBD1 agrees at 9 bases. The CDR3 is 13 amino acids. The germline CDR1 and CDR2 sequences are SQVTM and ANQGSEA. V shed 7 bases, J shed 6 bases, and the junction held 6 bases outside the gene matches. Here the CDR3 DNA reads TGCAGCGCAATGGGACAGGGAGATGAAAAACTGTTTTTT. Protein: CSAMGQGDEKLFF.

The chain carries TRBV4-1 and TRBJ1-1, with TRBD1 as a possible D gene (5 bases). The CDR3 contains 16 residues. The germline V gene encodes CDR1 MGHRA and CDR2 YSYEKL. Trimming removed 0 bases at V and 4 bases at J, with 15 bases between. CDR3 bases: TGCGCCAGCAGCCAAGATTATCAGGGTAGTATCACTGAAGCTTTCTTT. It encodes CASSQDYQGSITEAFF.

In DNA form, the CDR3 reads TGTGCCAGCAGTGATCGGGGGCTAGCGGGAGGTTATAATACGCAGTATTTT. Its translation is CASSDRGLAGGYNTQYF. This chain connects TRBV6-1 to TRBJ2-3, with 11 bases fitting TRBD2. The CDR3 spans 17 residues. Trimming removed 3 bases from V and 7 bases from J; junction bases left unmatched: 12. The germline CDR1 and CDR2 sequences are MNHNS and SASEGT.